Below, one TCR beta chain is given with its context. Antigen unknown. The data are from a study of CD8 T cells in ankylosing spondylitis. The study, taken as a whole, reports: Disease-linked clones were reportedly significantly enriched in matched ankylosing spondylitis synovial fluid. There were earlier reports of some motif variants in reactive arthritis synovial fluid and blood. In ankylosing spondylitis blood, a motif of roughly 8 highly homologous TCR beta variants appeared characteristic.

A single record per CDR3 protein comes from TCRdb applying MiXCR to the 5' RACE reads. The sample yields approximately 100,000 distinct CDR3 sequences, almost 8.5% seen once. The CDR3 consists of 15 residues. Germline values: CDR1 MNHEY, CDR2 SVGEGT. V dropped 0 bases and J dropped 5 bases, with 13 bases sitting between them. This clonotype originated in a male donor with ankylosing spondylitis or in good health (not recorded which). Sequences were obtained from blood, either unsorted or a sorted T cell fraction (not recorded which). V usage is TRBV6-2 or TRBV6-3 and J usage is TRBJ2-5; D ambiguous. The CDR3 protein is CASSYSKDSRETQYF. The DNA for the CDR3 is TGTGCCAGCAGTTACTCGAAAGACTCCAGGGAGACCCAGTACTTC.